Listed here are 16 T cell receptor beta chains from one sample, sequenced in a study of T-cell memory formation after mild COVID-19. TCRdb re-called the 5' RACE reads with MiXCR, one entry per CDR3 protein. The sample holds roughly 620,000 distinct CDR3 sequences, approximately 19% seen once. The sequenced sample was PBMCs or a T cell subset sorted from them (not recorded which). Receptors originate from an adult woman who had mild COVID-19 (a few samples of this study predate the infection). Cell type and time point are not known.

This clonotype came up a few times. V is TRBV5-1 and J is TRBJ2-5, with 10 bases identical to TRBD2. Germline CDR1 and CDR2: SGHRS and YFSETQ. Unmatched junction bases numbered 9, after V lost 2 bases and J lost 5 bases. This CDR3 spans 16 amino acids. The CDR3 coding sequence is TGCGCCAGCAGCTTAGTCACTAGCGGGGTATACGAGACCCAGTACTTC. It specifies CASSLVTSGVYETQYF.

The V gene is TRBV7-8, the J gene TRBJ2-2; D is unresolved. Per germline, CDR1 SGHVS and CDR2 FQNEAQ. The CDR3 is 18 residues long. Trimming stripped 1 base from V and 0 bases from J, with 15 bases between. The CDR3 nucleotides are TGTGCCAGCAGCTTAGGAGCAGAAGCCGACGCGAACACCGGGGAGCTGTTTTTT. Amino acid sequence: CASSLGAEADANTGELFF.

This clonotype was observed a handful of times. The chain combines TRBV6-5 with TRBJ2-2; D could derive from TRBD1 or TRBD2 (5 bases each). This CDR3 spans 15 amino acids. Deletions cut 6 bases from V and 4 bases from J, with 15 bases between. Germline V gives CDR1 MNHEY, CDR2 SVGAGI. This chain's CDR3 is CASSRDPGSTGELFF. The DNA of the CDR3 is TGTGCCAGCAGCCGGGACCCCGGATCCACCGGGGAGCTGTTTTTT.

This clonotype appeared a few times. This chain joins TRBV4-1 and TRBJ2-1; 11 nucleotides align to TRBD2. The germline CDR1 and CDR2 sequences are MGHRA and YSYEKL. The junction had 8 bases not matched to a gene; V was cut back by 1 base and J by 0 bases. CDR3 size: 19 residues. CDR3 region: CASSQGPGLAASSYNEQFF. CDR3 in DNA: TGCGCCAGCAGCCAAGGGCCGGGACTAGCGGCTAGCTCCTACAATGAGCAGTTCTTC.

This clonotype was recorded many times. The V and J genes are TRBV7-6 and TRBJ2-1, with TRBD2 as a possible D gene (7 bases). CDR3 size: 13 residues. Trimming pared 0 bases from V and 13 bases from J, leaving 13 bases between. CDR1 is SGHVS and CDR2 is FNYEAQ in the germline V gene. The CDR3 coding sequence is TGTGCCAGCAGCTTAGCCCGCAGGGGACTACAGTTCTTC. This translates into CASSLARRGLQFF.

The CDR3 DNA reads as TGTGCCAGCAGAGGGACTAGCGTTGGGGAGCAGTACTTC. This encodes CASRGTSVGEQYF. The chain combines TRBV12-3 or TRBV12-4 with TRBJ2-7, with TRBD2 identical over 10 bases. CDR3 length equals 13 residues. V was clipped by 6 bases and J by 7 bases; unmatched bases: 6.

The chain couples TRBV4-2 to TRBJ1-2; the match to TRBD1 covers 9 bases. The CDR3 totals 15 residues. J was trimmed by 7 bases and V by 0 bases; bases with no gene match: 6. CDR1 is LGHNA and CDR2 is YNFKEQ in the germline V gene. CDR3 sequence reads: CASSQEATGGGGYTF. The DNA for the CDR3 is TGTGCCAGCAGCCAAGAGGCGACAGGGGGGGGTGGCTACACCTTC.

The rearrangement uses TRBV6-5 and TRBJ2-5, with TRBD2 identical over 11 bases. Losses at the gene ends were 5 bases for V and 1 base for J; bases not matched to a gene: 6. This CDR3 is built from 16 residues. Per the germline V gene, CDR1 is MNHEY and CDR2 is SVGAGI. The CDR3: CASSPSGTSGQETQYF. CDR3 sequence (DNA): TGTGCCAGCAGTCCCTCCGGGACTAGCGGCCAAGAGACCCAGTACTTC.

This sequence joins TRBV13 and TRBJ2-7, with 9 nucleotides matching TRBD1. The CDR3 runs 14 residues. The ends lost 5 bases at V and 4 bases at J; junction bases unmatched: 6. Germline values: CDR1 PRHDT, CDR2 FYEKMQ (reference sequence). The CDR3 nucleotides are TGTGCCAGCAGCCCGGACAGGGGAGAGTACGAGCAGTACTTC. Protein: CASSPDRGEYEQYF.

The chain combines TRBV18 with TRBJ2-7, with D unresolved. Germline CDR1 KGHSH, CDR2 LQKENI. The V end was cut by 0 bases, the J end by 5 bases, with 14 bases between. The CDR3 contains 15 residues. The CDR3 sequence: CASSPPNARVDEQYF. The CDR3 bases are TGTGCCAGCTCACCACCGAATGCCCGGGTCGACGAGCAGTACTTC.

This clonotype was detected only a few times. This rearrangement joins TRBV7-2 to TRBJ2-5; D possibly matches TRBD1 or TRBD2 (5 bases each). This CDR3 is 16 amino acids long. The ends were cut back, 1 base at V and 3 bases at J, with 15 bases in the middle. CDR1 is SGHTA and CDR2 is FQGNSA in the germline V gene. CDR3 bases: TGTGCCAGCAGCTTAGATACGGGGCTCTGGGAAGAGACCCAGTACTTC. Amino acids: CASSLDTGLWEETQYF.

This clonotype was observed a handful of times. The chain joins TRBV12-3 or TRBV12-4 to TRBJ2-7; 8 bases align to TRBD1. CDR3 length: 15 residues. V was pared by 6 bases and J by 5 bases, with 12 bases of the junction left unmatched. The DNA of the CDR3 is TGTGCCAGCAGCCCCACCCGACGGACAGGGAACGAGCAGTACTTC. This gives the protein CASSPTRRTGNEQYF.

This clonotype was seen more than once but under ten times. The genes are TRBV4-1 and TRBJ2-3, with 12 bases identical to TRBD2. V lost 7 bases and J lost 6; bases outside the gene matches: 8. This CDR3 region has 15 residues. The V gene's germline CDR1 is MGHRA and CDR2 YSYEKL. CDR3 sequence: CASKPSGGAADTQYF. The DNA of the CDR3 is TGCGCCAGCAAGCCTAGCGGGGGGGCGGCGGATACGCAGTATTTT.

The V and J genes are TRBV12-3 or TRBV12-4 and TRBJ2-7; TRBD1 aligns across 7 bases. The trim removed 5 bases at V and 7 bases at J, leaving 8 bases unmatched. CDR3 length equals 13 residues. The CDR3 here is CASSLNRGWEQYF. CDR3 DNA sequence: TGTGCCAGCAGTCTTAACAGGGGATGGGAGCAGTACTTC.

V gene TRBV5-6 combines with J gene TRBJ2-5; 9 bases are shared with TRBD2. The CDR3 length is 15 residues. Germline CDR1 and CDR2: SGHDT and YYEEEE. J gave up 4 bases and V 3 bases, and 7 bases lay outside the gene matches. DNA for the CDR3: TGTGCCAGCAGCTCCAGCGGGGGGAGGGTAGAGACCCAGTACTTC. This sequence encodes CASSSSGGRVETQYF.

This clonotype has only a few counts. The CDR3 DNA reads as TGCAGCGCCGAAGAGAGGACCCCCTCCAATGAGCAGTTCTTC. This gives the protein CSAEERTPSNEQFF. The rearrangement links TRBV29-1 to TRBJ2-1; no clear D gene. CDR1 and CDR2 from the germline V gene are SQVTM and ANQGSEA. The V gene lost 7 bases and the J gene lost 6 bases, with 19 bases spanning the gap. The CDR3 is 14 residues long.